One T cell receptor (beta chain) is described in this entry. A read error may produce the germline difference seen at one junction end. Repertoires were generated with immunoSEQ multiplex PCR, while TCRdb's copy carries only in-frame clones and drops some. Among fewer than 65,000 clones listed, 90% to 95% were seen once. This specimen comes from a study of OX40 agonist ivuxolimab in advanced cancers. About the study: Ivuxolimab, which is an agonistic anti-OX40 (CD134) antibody, was administered to the patients. Ivuxolimab was administered intravenously to patients at 0.01 to 10 mg/kg every 2 weeks. Among those treated, three patients had partial responses, one with hepatocellular carcinoma and two with cutaneous melanoma.

It was autoimmune disease history or systemic immunosuppression that excluded patients. This CDR3 has 12 residues. The germline CDR1 and CDR2 sequences are SSHAT and FNYEAQ (reference sequence). The chain couples TRBV7-7 to TRBJ2-7, with D unresolved. The clonotype comes from an adult with an advanced solid tumor such as melanoma, head and neck, liver or kidney cancer. Sequencing used CD4+ or CD8+ T cells sorted from blood, obtained in a trial of the OX40 agonist ivuxolimab. The CDR3: CASSQDGYEQYF. CDR3 nucleotide sequence: TGTGCTAGCAGCCAAGACGGTTACGAGCAGTACTTC. Drawing the rest from reference TRBV7-7 and TRBJ2-7, the complete variable domain is GAGVSQSPRYKVTKRGQDVTLRCDPISSHATLYWYQQALGQGPEFLTYFNYEAQPDKSGLPSDRFSAERPEGSISTLTIQRTEQRDSAMYRCASSQDGYEQYFGPGTRLTVT.